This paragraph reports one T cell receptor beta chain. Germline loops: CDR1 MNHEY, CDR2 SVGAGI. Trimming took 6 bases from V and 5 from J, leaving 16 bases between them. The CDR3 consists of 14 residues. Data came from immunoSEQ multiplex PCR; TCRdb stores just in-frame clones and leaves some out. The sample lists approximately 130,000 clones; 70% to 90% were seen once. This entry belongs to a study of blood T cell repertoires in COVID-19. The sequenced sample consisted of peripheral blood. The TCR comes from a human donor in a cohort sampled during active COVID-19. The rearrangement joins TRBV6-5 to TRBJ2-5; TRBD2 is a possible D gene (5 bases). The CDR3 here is CASRPLGPGETQYF. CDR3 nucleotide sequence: TGTGCCAGCAGGCCACTAGGCCCCGGGGAGACCCAGTACTTC.